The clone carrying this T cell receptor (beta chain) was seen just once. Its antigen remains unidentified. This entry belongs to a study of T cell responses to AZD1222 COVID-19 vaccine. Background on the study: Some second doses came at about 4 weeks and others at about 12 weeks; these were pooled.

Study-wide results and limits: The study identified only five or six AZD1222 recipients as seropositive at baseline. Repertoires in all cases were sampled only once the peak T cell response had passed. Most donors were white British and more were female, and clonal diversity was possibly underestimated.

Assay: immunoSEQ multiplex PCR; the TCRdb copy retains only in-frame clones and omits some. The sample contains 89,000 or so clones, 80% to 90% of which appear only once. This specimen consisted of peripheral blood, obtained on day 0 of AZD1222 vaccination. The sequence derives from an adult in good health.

CDR3 sequence reads: CASSIKRDQPQHF. Here the CDR3 DNA reads TGTGCCAGTAGTATCAAACGGGATCAGCCCCAGCATTTT. This chain joins TRBV19 and TRBJ1-5; D is ambiguous. V was pared by 3 bases and J by 5 bases, with 8 bases between. This CDR3 is 13 amino acids long. Germline V lookup: CDR1 LNHDA, CDR2 SQIVND (reference sequence).